This T cell receptor beta chain is from a study of blood T cell repertoires in COVID-19. At the level of the study: Acute and convalescent COVID-19 specimens originated in the United States, Italy and Spain. From T cells, B-cell-depleted T cells, or PBMCs came the material, which was cDNA or gDNA.

Unmatched junction bases numbered 7, after V lost 4 bases and J lost 4 bases. CDR3 size: 15 residues. CDR1 is SGHRS and CDR2 is YFSETQ in the germline V gene. Authors' data handling: How many nucleated cells were present was estimated from reference gene primer amplification. Assay: immunoSEQ multiplex PCR; the TCRdb copy retains only in-frame clones and omits some. V and J calls and clone size are those listed in that table; D and trimming were worked out from the DNA. Of about 160,000 clones listed, 60% to 85% are singletons. The sequence was obtained from a man in his 60s with acute or convalescent COVID-19. The chain employs TRBV5-1 and TRBJ2-2, with TRBD1 matching 7 bases. Input material: peripheral blood. The CDR3 protein is CASSPDRVVTGELFF. CDR3 nucleotide sequence: TGCGCCAGCAGCCCCGACAGGGTCGTCACCGGGGAGCTGTTTTTT. Based on the CDR3 plus reference TRBV5-1 and TRBJ2-2, the full variable domain is KAGVTQTPRYLIKTRGQQVTLSCSPISGHRSVSWYQQTPGQGLQFLFEYFSETQRNKGNFPGRFSGRQFSNSRSEMNVSTLELGDSALYLCASSPDRVVTGELFFGEGSRLTVL.